One and the same sample provided the 21 T cell receptor beta chains below, sequenced in a study of cytomegalovirus exposure and HLA in healthy donors. Vbeta (60) and Jbeta (13) primers were used in the PCR. Clones were sequenced by immunoSEQ multiplex PCR, and TCRdb holds only the in-frame ones, with some missing. Across approximately 200,000 clones, the top ten clones capture approximately 0.74% of the sample. Sequencing was carried out using PBMCs. These receptors originate from a boy aged 10-17 years in good health and CMV-seronegative.

The chain carries TRBV5-1 and TRBJ2-7, with 7 nucleotides matching TRBD1. The V and J ends lost 4 bases and 7 bases, in that order; junction bases with no gene match: 8. CDR1 SGHRS and CDR2 YFSETQ come from the germline V gene. The CDR3 runs to 13 residues. This CDR3 is CASSDGNRGEQYF. CDR3 DNA sequence: TGCGCCAGCAGCGATGGGAACAGGGGTGAGCAGTACTTC.

V is TRBV6-5 and J is TRBJ1-2; maybe TRBD1 (6 bases). With 7 bases removed from V and 5 bases from J, the gap between germline ends came to 14 bases. Germline V gives CDR1 MNHEY, CDR2 SVGAGI. The CDR3 runs 13 residues. The DNA for the CDR3 is TGTGCCAGCAAGGAAGGGGGAGAATATGGCTACACCTTC. Translated: CASKEGGEYGYTF.

The gene calls are TRBV18 and TRBJ1-4; tentative D call: TRBD1 (5 bases). The length of the CDR3 is 14 residues. The V gene's germline CDR1 is KGHSH and CDR2 LQKENI. V dropped 3 bases and J dropped 4 bases, with 9 bases sitting between them. The CDR3 DNA reads TGTGCCAGCTCACCCTATCAGGGTAATGAAAAACTGTTTTTT. Translating gives CASSPYQGNEKLFF.

A note on this clone: This CDR3 is missing its conserved last phenylalanine or tryptophan, likely due to a read error. The rearrangement uses TRBV15 and TRBJ1-1; no definite D call. CDR1 is LNHNV and CDR2 is YYDKDF in the germline V gene (reference sequence). There are 15 residues in the CDR3. V gave up 6 bases and J gave up 4 bases, with 18 bases separating them. CDR3 sequence reads: CATSENGEVITEAFS. For the CDR3, the DNA is TGTGCCACCAGTGAGAACGGGGAAGTTATCACTGAAGCTTTCTCT.

DNA for the CDR3: TGCGCCAGCAGCAAACACCCCCCCGGGGAGCCCAACATCCTTATTTCCTACAATGAGCAGTTCTTC. Translation gives CASSKHPPGEPNILISYNEQFF. The V call is TRBV4-3, the J call TRBJ2-1; D is perhaps TRBD2 (5 bases). The CDR3 has 22 amino acids. V was trimmed by 5 bases and J by 1 base, leaving 33 bases between them. Per the germline V gene, CDR1 is LGHNA and CDR2 is YSLEER.

The V and J genes are TRBV6-5 and TRBJ1-2; weak D call: TRBD1 (5 bases). From germline, CDR1 is MNHEY and CDR2 SVGAGI. V lost 6 bases, J lost 8 bases, and 22 bases lay in between. The CDR3 loop spans 15 amino acids. The CDR3 DNA is TGTGCCAGCAGGGTTGGGGGGACCACCGGCTGGGGCTACACCTTC. Protein product: CASRVGGTTGWGYTF.

J is TRBJ2-1 and V is TRBV29-1, with TRBD2 matching 7 bases. This CDR3 region has 13 residues. Germline CDR1 and CDR2: SQVTM and ANQGSEA. The V gene end was trimmed by 5 bases and the J gene end by 8 bases; junction bases not matched to a gene: 9. The CDR3 sequence: CSVSRGGLYEQFF. The CDR3 nucleotides are TGCAGCGTTTCCCGCGGGGGTCTCTATGAGCAGTTCTTC.

The rearrangement uses TRBV13 and TRBJ2-1; 7 bases are shared with TRBD2. With V trimmed by 6 bases and J by 8 bases, 13 bases remained unmatched. CDR1 and CDR2 (germline): PRHDT, FYEKMQ (reference sequence). The CDR3 has 15 residues. The CDR3 region is CASSQRDYWVHEQFF. CDR3 coding DNA: TGTGCCAGCAGTCAACGGGACTACTGGGTCCATGAGCAGTTCTTC.

The chain employs TRBV5-4 and TRBJ2-5; 9 bases align to TRBD1. The CDR3 contains 12 residues. CDR1 and CDR2 (germline): SGHNT, YYREEE (reference sequence). The J segment lost 5 bases and the V segment lost 10 bases, leaving 6 bases of the junction unmatched. The CDR3 here is CASGTGMETQYF. CDR3 DNA sequence: TGTGCCTCCGGGACAGGGATGGAGACCCAGTACTTC.

The chain is built from TRBV5-1 and TRBJ2-5; 7 nucleotides agree with TRBD1. The CDR3 contains 16 residues. Germline values: CDR1 SGHRS, CDR2 YFSETQ. Unmatched junction bases numbered 14, after V lost 4 bases and J lost 5 bases. The CDR3 DNA reads as TGCGCCAGCAGCCTCATCGACAGGGCCCTCGGGGAGACCCAGTACTTC. Its protein is CASSLIDRALGETQYF.

The gene calls are TRBV5-1 and TRBJ2-5, with a weak D call TRBD2 (5 bases). Trimming took 1 base from V and 2 from J, leaving 12 bases between them. The CDR3 has 15 amino acids. CDR1 SGHRS and CDR2 YFSETQ come from the germline V gene. As DNA, the CDR3 is TGCGCCAGCAGCTTGCCCCTAGCAGATCAAGAGACCCAGTACTTC. Translating gives CASSLPLADQETQYF. The entire variable domain, with the rest obtained from reference TRBV5-1 and TRBJ2-5, is as follows: KAGVTQTPRYLIKTRGQQVTLSCSPISGHRSVSWYQQTPGQGLQFLFEYFSETQRNKGNFPGRFSGRQFSNSRSEMNVSTLELGDSALYLCASSLPLADQETQYFGPGTRLLVL.

The chain couples TRBV6-5 to TRBJ1-6; D is unresolved. Germline assignment: CDR1 MNHEY and CDR2 SVGAGI. There are 14 residues in the CDR3. Trimming left V 5 bases short and J 10 bases short, with 15 bases between. DNA of the CDR3: TGTGCCAGCAGTCTAGACGGAGAATTCTCACCCCTCCACTTT. This translates into CASSLDGEFSPLHF.

This chain links TRBV4-3 with TRBJ2-1; D may be TRBD2 (5 bases). The CDR3 extends over 14 amino acids. Germline V gene sequence: CDR1 LGHNA, CDR2 YSLEER. Trimming stripped 1 base from V and 7 bases from J, with 11 bases between. The CDR3 protein is CASSQGGVGNEQFF. Here the CDR3 DNA reads TGCGCCAGCAGCCAAGGGGGAGTGGGAAATGAGCAGTTCTTC.

The chain employs TRBV6-5 and TRBJ1-4, with 7 bases aligning to TRBD1. The CDR3 totals 15 residues. The germline V gene encodes CDR1 MNHEY and CDR2 SVGAGI. J was trimmed by 0 bases and V by 6 bases; bases with no gene match: 4. The CDR3 DNA follows: TGTGCCAGCAGCCCCGGGACAGCAACTAATGAAAAACTGTTTTTT. Translation: CASSPGTATNEKLFF.

The V call is TRBV2, the J call TRBJ2-7; D not resolved. The germline V gene has CDR1 SNHLY and CDR2 FYNNEI. This CDR3 comprises 15 residues. The V and J ends lost 4 bases and 4 bases respectively, with 17 bases between them. The CDR3 loop reads CASSARYGYGYEQYF. CDR3 nucleotides: TGTGCCAGCAGTGCCCGGTACGGGTACGGGTACGAGCAGTACTTC.

This chain uses TRBV4-1 with TRBJ2-5; 11 bases are a match to TRBD2. The CDR3 spans 16 residues. With V trimmed by 3 bases and J by 4 bases, 7 bases remained unmatched. Germline lookup yields CDR1 MGHRA and CDR2 YSYEKL. CDR3 in amino acids: CASSQFSGGDPETQYF. As DNA, the CDR3 is TGCGCCAGCAGCCAGTTTAGCGGGGGGGACCCAGAGACCCAGTACTTC.

The chain couples TRBV6-5 to TRBJ1-2, with TRBD1 as a possible D gene (5 bases). Per germline, CDR1 MNHEY and CDR2 SVGAGI. V lost 0 bases and J lost 8, with 13 bases in between. The CDR3 has 14 amino acids. The DNA of the CDR3 is TGTGCCAGCAGTTACTCAGGGCAGGGAGGCGGCTACACCTTC. As protein: CASSYSGQGGGYTF.

CDR3 DNA sequence: TGTGCCACCCGCCCCCTTCGGACCGGGGAGCTGTTTTTT. Its translation is CATRPLRTGELFF. V is TRBV6-5 and J is TRBJ2-2; no firm D call. The CDR3 is 13 amino acids. The germline gives CDR1 MNHEY, CDR2 SVGAGI. V was clipped by 10 bases and J by 5 bases, with 14 bases between them.

Concerning this clone: The same CDR3 also results from other DNA sequences found in this sample. The V gene is TRBV19, the J gene TRBJ2-7; D gene ambiguous. CDR3 length: 13 residues. Trimming stripped 1 base from V and 4 bases from J, with 8 bases between. Germline lookup yields CDR1 LNHDA and CDR2 SQIVND (reference sequence). CDR3 nucleotide sequence: TGTGCCAGTAGTATAGGAAGCTCATACGAGCAGTACTTC. Translation gives CASSIGSSYEQYF.

The rearrangement uses TRBV11-2 and TRBJ2-1; the match to TRBD2 covers 9 bases. Looked up from germline, CDR1 is SGHAT and CDR2 is FQNNGV. Germline trimming cut 0 bases from V and 3 bases from J; bases unmatched to any gene: 6. This CDR3 spans 17 amino acids. In DNA, the CDR3 is TGTGCCAGCAGCTTAGAGTGGACTAGCGAGTTCTACAATGAGCAGTTCTTC. It codes for CASSLEWTSEFYNEQFF.

The J gene is TRBJ1-1, the V gene TRBV7-6, with 9 bases aligning to TRBD1. Germline V lookup: CDR1 SGHVS, CDR2 FNYEAQ. The CDR3 has 13 residues. With V trimmed by 8 bases and J by 11 bases, 12 bases remained unmatched. The CDR3 loop reads CASRATGGVDAFF. The CDR3 region has the DNA TGTGCCAGCCGCGCGACAGGGGGAGTGGATGCTTTCTTT. The full variable domain, completed using reference TRBV7-6 and TRBJ1-1, is GAGVSQSPRYKVTKRGQDVALRCDPISGHVSLYWYRQALGQGPEFLTYFNYEAQQDKSGLPNDRFSAERPEGSISTLTIQRTEQRDSAMYRCASRATGGVDAFFGQGTRLTVV.